The clone carrying this T cell receptor (beta chain) is a singleton in its sample. The sample is drawn from a study of shared clonotypes between healthy human individuals. There were no recent acute infections or vaccinations among the donors, who were healthy HIV-negative adults. Looked up from germline, CDR1 is ENHRY and CDR2 is SYGVKD. Trimming pared 8 bases from V and 2 bases from J, leaving 7 bases between. The CDR3 extends over 13 amino acids. The repertoire was sequenced with immunoSEQ multiplex PCR; TCRdb's copy has only in-frame clones and lacks some. The sample records more than 500,000 clones, approximately 94% being singletons.

The sample taken for sequencing was naive CD4+ T cells sorted from blood. The subset denotes: CD45RA+ positively selected. The chain links TRBV10-3 to TRBJ2-6; D not resolved. This clonotype was obtained from a woman under 40 in good health. The CDR3, as DNA: TGTGCCATCGGGCCTACTGGGGCCAACGTCCTGACTTTC. It yields the protein CAIGPTGANVLTF.